The 23 T cell receptor beta chains below all came from one sample that was sequenced in a study of cytotoxic CD8 clonotypes in ibrutinib-treated CLL. Method: immunoSEQ multiplex PCR; TCRdb's copy keeps in-frame clones and lacks some. This table has tens of thousands of clones, 71% appearing once. This sample comprised PBMCs, obtained after 12 months of ibrutinib treatment. These receptors were collected from a human donor with chronic lymphocytic leukemia.

The chain has TRBV5-4 and TRBJ2-1; TRBD1 matches at 8 bases. Losses at the gene ends were 0 bases for V and 4 bases for J; bases not matched to a gene: 0. The germline gives CDR1 SGHNT, CDR2 YYREEE (reference sequence). The CDR3 has 14 amino acids. The DNA for the CDR3 is TGTGCCAGCAGCTTGGGACAGGGGTACAATGAGCAGTTCTTC. Translation: CASSLGQGYNEQFF. The full variable domain, completed using reference TRBV5-4 and TRBJ2-1, is ETGVTQSPTHLIKTRGQQVTLRCSSQSGHNTVSWYQQALGQGPQFIFQYYREEENGRGNFPPRFSGLQFPNYSSELNVNALELDDSALYLCASSLGQGYNEQFFGPGTRLTVL.

The rearrangement links TRBV7-9 to TRBJ2-7, with 8 bases fitting TRBD2. With 5 bases clipped from V and 2 bases from J, the junction kept 14 bases outside the gene matches. The CDR3 consists of 17 residues. Germline lookup yields CDR1 SEHNR and CDR2 FQNEAQ (reference sequence). The CDR3 DNA sequence: TGTGCCAGCAGCCAAGGGGGGTTAGCGGGATCCCCCTACGAGCAGTACTTC. Its translation: CASSQGGLAGSPYEQYF.

The gene calls are TRBV6-5 and TRBJ2-5, with 9 positions matching TRBD2. This CDR3 region has 14 residues. CDR1 and CDR2 from the germline V gene are MNHEY and SVGAGI. V trimming: 7 bases; J trimming: 5 bases; junction bases outside the gene matches: 8. The CDR3 sequence is CASTGEREDETQYF. CDR3 in DNA: TGTGCCAGCACTGGAGAGCGGGAGGATGAGACCCAGTACTTC.

The gene calls are TRBV4-2 and TRBJ1-2, with 7 bases matching TRBD1. The CDR3 is 14 amino acids. Germline CDR1 LGHNA, CDR2 YNFKEQ. The V gene end was trimmed by 0 bases and the J gene end by 6 bases; junction bases not matched to a gene: 4. CDR3 in DNA: TGTGCCAGCAGCCAAGAAGGGGGCTCGGATGGCTACACCTTC. Protein sequence: CASSQEGGSDGYTF.

The chain recombines TRBV28 with TRBJ2-7; TRBD1 matches at 9 bases. This CDR3 has 16 residues. The junction had 5 bases not matched to a gene; V was cut back by 2 bases and J by 0 bases. Germline V lookup: CDR1 MDHEN, CDR2 SYDVKM. This CDR3 is CASSLRGTGSSYEQYF. CDR3 DNA: TGTGCCAGCAGTTTAAGAGGGACAGGGAGCTCCTACGAGCAGTACTTC. Full variable domain (rest looked up from reference TRBV28 and TRBJ2-7): DVKVTQSSRYLVKRTGEKVFLECVQDMDHENMFWYRQDPGLGLRLIYFSYDVKMKEKGDIPEGYSVSREKKERFSLILESASTNQTSMYLCASSLRGTGSSYEQYFGPGTRLTVT.

The chain joins TRBV7-3 to TRBJ2-1, with D unclear. The V gene's germline CDR1 is SGHTA and CDR2 FQGTGA. This CDR3 has 13 amino acids. The germline V and J ends were trimmed by 0 bases and 4 bases, with 4 bases remaining between them. The CDR3: CASSLTSYNEQFF. In DNA form, the CDR3 reads TGTGCCAGCAGCTTAACTAGTTACAATGAGCAGTTCTTC.

In its sample, this clone was seen once. The chain combines TRBV2 with TRBJ2-2, with 10 nucleotides matching TRBD2. Germline CDR1 and CDR2: SNHLY and FYNNEI. The CDR3 totals 16 residues. The ends lost 4 bases at V and 7 bases at J; junction bases unmatched: 9. CDR3 residues: CASSGPGLARRGELFF. CDR3 sequence (DNA): TGTGCCAGCAGTGGCCCGGGACTAGCGCGGCGCGGGGAGCTGTTTTTT.

The V gene is TRBV7-2, the J gene TRBJ2-3, with D possibly being TRBD2 (6 bases). The CDR3 contains 17 residues. The germline V gene encodes CDR1 SGHTA and CDR2 FQGNSA. V lost 1 base, J lost 5 bases, and 19 bases lay in between. Here the CDR3 reads CASSLGLAGWAIDTQYF. The CDR3 bases are TGTGCCAGCAGCTTAGGTTTGGCGGGATGGGCCATAGATACGCAGTATTTT. Filled out from reference TRBV7-2 and TRBJ2-3, the complete variable domain reads GAGVSQSPSNKVTEKGKDVELRCDPISGHTALYWYRQSLGQGLEFLIYFQGNSAPDKSGLPSDRFSAERTGGSVSTLTIQRTQQEDSAVYLCASSLGLAGWAIDTQYFGPGTRLTVL.

V is TRBV27 and J is TRBJ2-3; D unresolved. Per the germline V gene, CDR1 is MNHEY and CDR2 is SMNVEV (reference sequence). V gave up 1 base and J gave up 1 base, with 18 bases separating them. This CDR3 comprises 18 residues. Here the CDR3 reads CASSLYLGVVGGTDTQYF. DNA of the CDR3: TGTGCCAGCAGTTTATATCTTGGGGTAGTAGGTGGCACAGATACGCAGTATTTT.

DNA of the CDR3: TGTGCCAGCAGTTATTTGGTCAGTTCTGGGGCCAACGTCCTGACTTTC. Translation gives CASSYLVSSGANVLTF. This chain joins TRBV27 and TRBJ2-6; unclear D gene. V lost 4 bases and J 1 base, leaving 11 bases between the germline ends. The CDR3 totals 16 residues. Germline-derived CDR1 and CDR2 are MNHEY and SMNVEV (reference sequence).

CDR3 nucleotide sequence: TGTGCCAGTAGTCCCGGGACATCCAAAGGGAACACCGGGGAGCTGTTTTTT. Amino acids: CASSPGTSKGNTGELFF. This chain joins TRBV19 and TRBJ2-2; possibly TRBD1 for D (6 bases). The length of the CDR3 is 17 residues. Germline V gene sequence: CDR1 LNHDA, CDR2 SQIVND (reference sequence). V lost 5 bases, J lost 1 base, and 17 bases lay in between. Together with reference TRBV19 and TRBJ2-2, the CDR3 gives the full variable domain: DGGITQSPKYLFRKEGQNVTLSCEQNLNHDAMYWYRQDPGQGLRLIYYSQIVNDFQKGDIAEGYSVSREKKESFPLTVTSAQKNPTAFYLCASSPGTSKGNTGELFFGEGSRLTVL.

The chain recombines TRBV19 with TRBJ1-1; 8 nucleotides match TRBD1. V was clipped by 5 bases and J by 4 bases; unmatched bases: 12. Germline-derived CDR1 and CDR2 are LNHDA and SQIVND (reference sequence). CDR3 length: 16 residues. CDR3 amino acids: CASSHIAGGLVTEAFF. The CDR3 DNA follows: TGTGCCAGTAGTCATATTGCAGGGGGCTTGGTCACTGAAGCTTTCTTT.

With respect to this clone: Its ends do not fully match the called genes, so a read error is possible. The chain carries TRBV29-1 and TRBJ2-7; D remains ambiguous. The germline gives CDR1 SQVTM, CDR2 ANQGSEA. The CDR3 loop spans 12 amino acids. The CDR3 spells CSVEGDSYEQYF. The CDR3 nucleotides read TGCAGCGTAGAAGGAGATTCCTACGAGCAGTACTTC.

The gene calls are TRBV14 and TRBJ2-5, with D maybe TRBD1 (6 bases). There are 15 residues in the CDR3. Germline CDR1 SGHDN, CDR2 FVKESK. The V and J ends lost 4 bases and 2 bases respectively, with 14 bases between them. The CDR3: CASSPSTGFQETQYF. For the CDR3, the DNA is TGTGCCAGCAGCCCCTCGACAGGTTTTCAAGAGACCCAGTACTTC.

V and J are TRBV19 and TRBJ2-1; tentatively, D is TRBD2 (6 bases). Germline V gene sequence: CDR1 LNHDA, CDR2 SQIVND (reference sequence). V was clipped by 4 bases and J by 4 bases, with 8 bases between them. The CDR3 contains 13 residues. CDR3 nucleotides: TGTGCCAGTAGTAGCGGGGTATACAATGAGCAGTTCTTC. The encoded protein is CASSSGVYNEQFF.

The chain carries TRBV18 and TRBJ1-2, with no clear D. This CDR3 has 13 residues. V was pared by 6 bases and J by 4 bases, with 12 bases between. The V gene's germline CDR1 is KGHSH and CDR2 LQKENI. The CDR3 DNA reads TGTGCCAGCTCCCCGGACGGTCTCTATGGCTACACCTTC. This encodes CASSPDGLYGYTF.

The chain is built from TRBV7-9 and TRBJ1-1, with D possibly being TRBD1 (5 bases). V gave up 1 base and J gave up 1 base, with 16 bases separating them. The CDR3 has 17 residues. Germline V gene sequence: CDR1 SEHNR, CDR2 FQNEAQ (reference sequence). CDR3 DNA: TGTGCCAGCAGCTTAGGCCCGGGGCGCCGGGGGAACACTGAAGCTTTCTTT. Translation gives CASSLGPGRRGNTEAFF.

Of note for this clone: This CDR3 is also generated by other DNA sequences in the sample. The V call is TRBV28, the J call TRBJ1-2; 8 bases are a match to TRBD1. The CDR3 loop spans 15 amino acids. Germline values: CDR1 MDHEN, CDR2 SYDVKM. V lost 2 bases to trimming and J lost 7 bases; unmatched junction nucleotides: 9. CDR3 nucleotides: TGTGCCAGCAGTTTAGGACCGGGACAGGTCGGTGGCTACACCTTC. Translated, it gives CASSLGPGQVGGYTF.

V is TRBV4-1 and J is TRBJ2-2, with TRBD2 matching 8 bases. Germline V lookup: CDR1 MGHRA, CDR2 YSYEKL. The CDR3 extends over 16 amino acids. The V segment lost 3 bases and the J segment 7 bases; nucleotides outside the gene matches: 10. CDR3 loop: CASSQTLAAEHGELFF. The CDR3 DNA follows: TGCGCCAGCAGCCAGACACTAGCGGCGGAACACGGGGAGCTGTTTTTT.

The V and J genes are TRBV6-1 and TRBJ2-6; D is perhaps TRBD2 (5 bases). V lost 5 bases to trimming and J lost 0 bases, with 8 bases between them. CDR3 length equals 15 residues. Looked up from germline, CDR1 is MNHNS and CDR2 is SASEGT. The CDR3 is CASSTDYSGANVLTF. Written as DNA, the CDR3 is TGTGCCAGCAGTACCGACTACTCTGGGGCCAACGTCCTGACTTTC.

V is TRBV4-1 and J is TRBJ1-5; no clear D gene. The V end lost 4 bases, the J end lost 6 bases, and 16 bases lay between the germline ends. CDR1 and CDR2 from the germline V gene are MGHRA and YSYEKL. The CDR3 spans 15 residues. The CDR3 loop is CASSLDRYGSQPQHF. Here the CDR3 DNA reads TGCGCCAGCAGCCTCGACCGTTATGGGTCTCAGCCCCAGCATTTT.

This clone was seen a single time. J is TRBJ2-5 and V is TRBV6-1; D could derive from TRBD1 or TRBD2 (7 bases each). The CDR3 is 15 amino acids. Per germline, CDR1 MNHNS and CDR2 SASEGT. The V end lost 7 bases, the J end lost 5 bases, and 20 bases lay between the germline ends. Here the CDR3 reads CASTRGGGGSETQYF. The CDR3 DNA is TGTGCCAGCACCCGGGGAGGGGGCGGTTCGGAGACCCAGTACTTC.

The chain is built from TRBV2 and TRBJ1-2; tentatively, D is TRBD1 (6 bases). The CDR3 extends over 15 amino acids. Trimming removed 6 bases from V and 10 bases from J, with 24 bases in between. Germline V gene lookup returns CDR1 SNHLY and CDR2 FYNNEI. Here the CDR3 reads CASRDQQGLLEPYTF. CDR3 sequence (DNA): TGTGCCAGCAGGGACCAACAGGGACTCCTTGAACCCTACACCTTC.